This TCR beta chain was identified during a study of cytomegalovirus exposure and HLA in healthy donors. Whole-study results and caveats: It was confirmed in vitro that a few of the CMV-associated chains were specific for CMV antigens. An ancestry cluster, one associated with Asian ancestry, reportedly showed fewer N-insertions than the approximately 650-donor mean in a later analysis. CMV serostatus stood as the only immune exposure information on hand. An analysis done earlier found most TCR beta V segments productive about 87% or about 30% of the time.

The PCR was carried out with 60 Vbeta primers and 13 Jbeta primers. Assay used: immunoSEQ multiplex PCR; TCRdb lists only in-frame clones, some missing. The table shows about 130,000 clones, with about 11% occurring only once. In regard to this clone: The antigen is undetermined.

The CDR3 has 13 residues. V gave up 4 bases and J gave up 4 bases, with 11 bases separating them. Germline V gene sequence: CDR1 MGHRA, CDR2 YSYEKL. This receptor was identified in a woman aged 18-29 years in good health and CMV-seropositive. What was sequenced was PBMCs. The chain employs TRBV4-1 and TRBJ2-7; D is ambiguous. The CDR3, as DNA: TGCGCCAGCAGCCCTTTCGACTTGTACGAGCAGTACTTC. Translation gives CASSPFDLYEQYF.